Following are 21 T cell receptor beta chains from one sample sequenced in a study of siplizumab effects on memory and regulatory T cells. The protocol was immunoSEQ multiplex PCR, while the TCRdb copy is restricted to in-frame clones and leaves out a portion. This table holds 85,000 to 130,000 clones, 94% found once. Sequenced material: Tregs sorted from blood. Every receptor here comes from a human donor in good health.

The chain combines TRBV19 with TRBJ1-4, with a possible D match to TRBD1 (6 bases). CDR1 and CDR2 from the germline V gene are LNHDA and SQIVND (reference sequence). There are 14 residues in the CDR3. V was clipped by 4 bases and J by 0 bases, with 6 bases between them. Here the CDR3 reads CASSRTATNEKLFF. As DNA, the CDR3 is TGTGCCAGTAGTAGGACAGCAACTAATGAAAAACTGTTTTTT. Full variable domain (missing parts from reference TRBV19 and TRBJ1-4): DGGITQSPKYLFRKEGQNVTLSCEQNLNHDAMYWYRQDPGQGLRLIYYSQIVNDFQKGDIAEGYSVSREKKESFPLTVTSAQKNPTAFYLCASSRTATNEKLFFGSGTQLSVL.

The genes are TRBV7-9 and TRBJ2-1; D not resolved. This CDR3 comprises 14 residues. V was cut by 1 base and J by 7 bases, with 11 bases left in between. Germline V gene data show CDR1 as SEHNR and CDR2 as FQNEAQ (reference sequence). The CDR3 is CASSLGSQRNEQFF. CDR3 nucleotides: TGTGCCAGCAGCTTAGGGTCCCAAAGAAATGAGCAGTTCTTC.

The V call is TRBV4-1, the J call TRBJ2-5, with 9 positions matching TRBD2. J gave up 10 bases and V 4 bases, and 10 bases lay outside the gene matches. The CDR3 covers 14 residues. The germline gives CDR1 MGHRA, CDR2 YSYEKL. The CDR3 protein is CASSLAGVSRFQYF. The CDR3 DNA follows: TGCGCCAGCAGCCTAGCGGGAGTTTCGCGGTTCCAGTACTTC.

The chain links TRBV6-6 to TRBJ1-1; a possible D gene is TRBD1 (6 bases). The germline gives CDR1 MNHNY, CDR2 SVGAGI (reference sequence). V dropped 4 bases and J dropped 5 bases, with 11 bases sitting between them. The CDR3 runs 13 residues. CDR3 nucleotides: TGTGCCAGCAGTTTCGGGGGGCCTACTGAAGCTTTCTTT. It is translated as CASSFGGPTEAFF.

The rearrangement uses TRBV10-2 and TRBJ2-1; D not certain. The V end lost 7 bases, the J end lost 0 bases, and 10 bases lay between the germline ends. The CDR3 totals 14 residues. Germline lookup yields CDR1 WSHSY and CDR2 SAAADI. This CDR3 reads CASKDRSSYNEQFF. DNA for the CDR3: TGCGCCAGCAAAGATAGAAGCTCCTACAATGAGCAGTTCTTC.

This clone was recorded a few times. The chain has TRBV5-1 and TRBJ1-1; D call uncertain. V was trimmed by 5 bases and J by 4 bases, leaving 15 bases between them. Germline V gives CDR1 SGHRS, CDR2 YFSETQ. The CDR3 runs 14 residues. This chain's CDR3 is CASSLAATATEAFF. The DNA for the CDR3 is TGCGCCAGCAGTCTGGCGGCGACTGCCACTGAAGCTTTCTTT. Together with reference TRBV5-1 and TRBJ1-1, the CDR3 gives the full variable domain: KAGVTQTPRYLIKTRGQQVTLSCSPISGHRSVSWYQQTPGQGLQFLFEYFSETQRNKGNFPGRFSGRQFSNSRSEMNVSTLELGDSALYLCASSLAATATEAFFGQGTRLTVV.

The V call is TRBV21-1, the J call TRBJ1-5. TRBV21-1 is described as a pseudogene. This CDR3 is 15 amino acids long. CDR3 loop: CASGKGILSNQPQHF. CDR3 nucleotide sequence: TGTGCCAGCGGCAAAGGGATTTTGAGCAATCAGCCCCAGCATTTT.

This chain joins TRBV7-3 and TRBJ2-3; TRBD1 is a possible D gene (6 bases). Trimming removed 5 bases from V and 1 base from J, with 13 bases in between. In germline, CDR1 is SGHTA, CDR2 FQGTGA. The CDR3 contains 15 residues. The CDR3 sequence: CASSPHRVRTDTQYF. CDR3 DNA: TGTGCCAGCAGCCCCCACAGGGTTCGCACAGATACGCAGTATTTT.

The gene calls are TRBV11-2 and TRBJ2-2; no clear D gene. There are 16 residues in the CDR3. In germline, CDR1 is SGHAT, CDR2 FQNNGV. V lost 5 bases and J lost 3, with 16 bases in between. The CDR3 sequence: CASSLVAGWDTGELFF. The CDR3 nucleotides read TGTGCCAGCAGCCTTGTCGCCGGGTGGGACACCGGGGAGCTGTTTTTT.

The gene calls are TRBV27 and TRBJ2-1, with TRBD2 identical over 9 bases. Germline V lookup: CDR1 MNHEY, CDR2 SMNVEV (reference sequence). This CDR3 spans 14 amino acids. V shed 2 bases and J 7 bases; nucleotides not matched to a gene: 3. The chain's CDR3 is CASSLAGGVNEQFF. In DNA form, the CDR3 reads TGTGCCAGCAGTTTAGCGGGAGGGGTTAATGAGCAGTTCTTC.

This chain connects TRBV15 to TRBJ1-1; the D is unclear. CDR1 and CDR2 (germline): LNHNV, YYDKDF (reference sequence). Trimming removed 0 bases at V and 7 bases at J, with 12 bases between. There are 14 residues in the CDR3. CDR3 region: CATSRDYGQSEAFF. CDR3 DNA: TGTGCCACCAGCAGAGATTACGGGCAAAGTGAAGCTTTCTTT.

The V and J genes are TRBV6-5 and TRBJ1-2; D perhaps matches TRBD1 (5 bases). The CDR3 length is 13 residues. The V and J ends lost 5 bases and 4 bases respectively, with 11 bases between them. Germline loops: CDR1 MNHEY, CDR2 SVGAGI. DNA for the CDR3: TGTGCCAGCAGTACTCTCCAGGGCTATGGCTACACCTTC. It yields the protein CASSTLQGYGYTF.

The chain's CDR3 is CASSLRAGGPDTQYF. The CDR3 DNA reads as TGTGCCAGCAGCTTAAGAGCGGGAGGGCCAGATACGCAGTATTTT. The genes are TRBV11-2 and TRBJ2-3; 10 positions agree with TRBD2. J was trimmed by 4 bases and V by 2 bases; bases with no gene match: 3. The CDR3 has 15 amino acids. Germline CDR1 SGHAT, CDR2 FQNNGV.

The rearrangement links TRBV11-2 to TRBJ2-5; the D is unclear. The V end was cut by 1 base, the J end by 5 bases, with 14 bases between. CDR1 SGHAT and CDR2 FQNNGV come from the germline V gene. The CDR3 covers 15 residues. The CDR3 spells CASSLGRAPQETQYF. As DNA, the CDR3 is TGTGCCAGCAGCTTAGGCCGGGCCCCCCAGGAGACCCAGTACTTC.

The chain joins TRBV28 to TRBJ1-5; D not certain. The CDR3 runs to 12 residues. Looked up from germline, CDR1 is MDHEN and CDR2 is SYDVKM. V lost 6 bases, J lost 3 bases, and 6 bases lay in between. The CDR3 here is CASRVLNQPQHF. The CDR3 DNA follows: TGTGCCAGCAGGGTTCTCAATCAGCCCCAGCATTTT.

The chain has TRBV7-9 and TRBJ2-1; the D is unclear. Germline CDR1 reads SEHNR; CDR2 reads FQNEAQ (reference sequence). Trimming shortened V by 5 bases and J by 3 bases, and 11 bases separated the two germline ends. This CDR3 spans 14 amino acids. The CDR3 DNA reads TGTGCCAGCAGCCCGACGGACGGCTACAATGAGCAGTTCTTC. Amino acid sequence: CASSPTDGYNEQFF.

This clone appeared once. This chain joins TRBV5-1 and TRBJ2-7, with a weak D call TRBD1 (6 bases). Germline loops: CDR1 SGHRS, CDR2 YFSETQ. V was cut by 2 bases and J by 0 bases, with 12 bases left in between. The CDR3 has 15 residues. CDR3 bases: TGCGCCAGCAGCTTCCTCAGGGGAACCTCCTACGAGCAGTACTTC. This encodes CASSFLRGTSYEQYF.

The J gene is TRBJ2-7, the V gene TRBV18; D may be TRBD2 (5 bases). There are 14 residues in the CDR3. Trimming cost V 5 bases and J 0 bases, with 11 bases left between them. The germline V gene has CDR1 KGHSH and CDR2 LQKENI. The CDR3 sequence: CASSSRGHSYEQYF. CDR3 DNA: TGTGCCAGCTCAAGCCGGGGTCACTCCTACGAGCAGTACTTC. The full variable domain, its missing parts supplied by reference TRBV18 and TRBJ2-7, is NAGVMQNPRHLVRRRGQEARLRCSPMKGHSHVYWYRQLPEEGLKFMVYLQKENIIDESGMPKERFSAEFPKEGPSILRIQQVVRGDSAAYFCASSSRGHSYEQYFGPGTRLTVT.

This sequence joins TRBV11-2 and TRBJ1-3; possible D gene TRBD1, 5 bases. The CDR3 length is 14 residues. The V gene lost 4 bases and the J gene lost 0 bases, with 7 bases spanning the gap. Germline values: CDR1 SGHAT, CDR2 FQNNGV. The CDR3 reads CASSWDLSGNTIYF. CDR3 sequence (DNA): TGTGCCAGCAGCTGGGACCTCTCTGGAAACACCATATATTTT.

On this clone itself: No conserved phenylalanine or tryptophan ends this CDR3, so it is likely a read error. It is unclear where the CDR3 begins or ends on the DNA, so no DNA is shown, and the CDR3 is as TCRdb lists it. The chain is built from TRBV7-2 and TRBJ2-3; the table calls TRBD2, which could not be checked here. CDR1 and CDR2 (germline): SGHTA, FQGNSA. Inclusive of both ends, the CDR3 amounts to 12 amino acids. Here the CDR3 reads CASSLGNYQGGL.

The gene calls are TRBV28 and TRBJ2-7; D may be TRBD1 or TRBD2 (5 bases each). The CDR3 covers 14 residues. Trimming left V 6 bases short and J 9 bases short, with 21 bases between. Germline CDR1 reads MDHEN; CDR2 reads SYDVKM. DNA of the CDR3: TGTGCCAGCAGCCTCGACAGTTTTGGCGCGGGGCAGTACTTC. Protein: CASSLDSFGAGQYF. Full variable domain (rest looked up from reference TRBV28 and TRBJ2-7): DVKVTQSSRYLVKRTGEKVFLECVQDMDHENMFWYRQDPGLGLRLIYFSYDVKMKEKGDIPEGYSVSREKKERFSLILESASTNQTSMYLCASSLDSFGAGQYFGPGTRLTVT.